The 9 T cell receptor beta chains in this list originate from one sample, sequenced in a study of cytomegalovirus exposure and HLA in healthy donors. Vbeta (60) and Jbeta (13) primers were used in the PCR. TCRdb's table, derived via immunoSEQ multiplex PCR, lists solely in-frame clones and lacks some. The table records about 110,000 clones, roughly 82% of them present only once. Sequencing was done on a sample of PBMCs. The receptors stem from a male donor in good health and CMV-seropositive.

DNA of the CDR3: TGCGCCAGCAGCCTCGATGGGGGCGAGCAGCCCCAGCATTTT. Translation: CASSLDGGEQPQHF. V is TRBV5-1 and J is TRBJ1-5; TRBD1 might be the D (6 bases). The CDR3 covers 14 residues. Germline CDR1 reads SGHRS; CDR2 reads YFSETQ. V was clipped by 4 bases and J by 7 bases, with 15 bases between them.

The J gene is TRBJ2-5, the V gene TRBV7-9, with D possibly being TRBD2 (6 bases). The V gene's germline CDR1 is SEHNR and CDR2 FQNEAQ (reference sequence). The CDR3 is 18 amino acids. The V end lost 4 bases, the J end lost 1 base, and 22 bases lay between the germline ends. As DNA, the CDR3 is TGTGCCAGCAGCTCCGCTACATTCGGGGGAACGGGCCAAGAGACCCAGTACTTC. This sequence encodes CASSSATFGGTGQETQYF.

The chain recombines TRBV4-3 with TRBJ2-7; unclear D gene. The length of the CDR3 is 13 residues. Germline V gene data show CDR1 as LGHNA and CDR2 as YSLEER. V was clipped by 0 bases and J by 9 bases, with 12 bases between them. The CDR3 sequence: CASSQDVQCGQYF. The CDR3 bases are TGCGCCAGCAGCCAAGACGTCCAGTGCGGGCAGTACTTC.

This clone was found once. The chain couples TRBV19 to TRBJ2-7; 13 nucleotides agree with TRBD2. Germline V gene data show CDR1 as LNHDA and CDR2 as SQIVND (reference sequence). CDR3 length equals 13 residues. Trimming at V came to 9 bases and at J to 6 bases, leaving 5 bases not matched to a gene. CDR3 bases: TGTGCCAGCAGGGGACTAGCGGGACCCGAGCAGTACTTC. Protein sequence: CASRGLAGPEQYF.

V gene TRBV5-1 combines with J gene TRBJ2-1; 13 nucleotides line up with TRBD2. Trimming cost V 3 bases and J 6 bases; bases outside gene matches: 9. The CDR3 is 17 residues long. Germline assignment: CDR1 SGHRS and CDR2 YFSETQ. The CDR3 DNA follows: TGCGCCAGCAGCTCCTCCGGGACTAGCGGGATAGTCAATGAGCAGTTCTTC. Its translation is CASSSSGTSGIVNEQFF.

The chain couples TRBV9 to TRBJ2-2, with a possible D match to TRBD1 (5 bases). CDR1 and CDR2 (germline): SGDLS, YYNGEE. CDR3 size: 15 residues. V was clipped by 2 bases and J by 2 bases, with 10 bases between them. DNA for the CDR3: TGTGCCAGCAGCGTGATGGACACAAACACCGGGGAGCTGTTTTTT. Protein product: CASSVMDTNTGELFF.

CDR3 nucleotides: TGTGCCAGCAGCCGGGTAGTTACTCTAGCGGGGGGCAACACAGATACGCAGTATTTT. Its translation is CASSRVVTLAGGNTDTQYF. This chain links TRBV11-1 with TRBJ2-3; 11 bases match TRBD2. Germline CDR1 and CDR2: SGHAT and FQDESV (reference sequence). The trim removed 5 bases at V and 2 bases at J, leaving 15 bases unmatched. The CDR3 loop spans 19 amino acids.

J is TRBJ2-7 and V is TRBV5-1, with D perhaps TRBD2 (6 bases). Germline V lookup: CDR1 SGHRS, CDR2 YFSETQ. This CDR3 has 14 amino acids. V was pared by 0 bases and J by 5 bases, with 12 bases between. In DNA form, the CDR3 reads TGCGCCAGCAGCTTGGTGGGGGGAAGCAACGAGCAGTACTTC. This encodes CASSLVGGSNEQYF.

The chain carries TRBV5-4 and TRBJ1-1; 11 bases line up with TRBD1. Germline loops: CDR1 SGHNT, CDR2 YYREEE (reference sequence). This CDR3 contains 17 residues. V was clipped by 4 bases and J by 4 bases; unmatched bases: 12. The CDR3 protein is CASSPPDRGLASTEAFF. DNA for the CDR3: TGTGCCAGCAGCCCACCGGACAGGGGGCTCGCAAGCACTGAAGCTTTCTTT. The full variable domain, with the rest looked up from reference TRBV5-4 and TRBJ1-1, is ETGVTQSPTHLIKTRGQQVTLRCSSQSGHNTVSWYQQALGQGPQFIFQYYREEENGRGNFPPRFSGLQFPNYSSELNVNALELDDSALYLCASSPPDRGLASTEAFFGQGTRLTVV.